These T cell receptor beta chains were read from a single sample in a study of cytomegalovirus exposure and HLA in healthy donors. Generated by immunoSEQ multiplex PCR, the TCRdb table keeps only in-frame clones and is missing some. This sample yields 120,000 or so clones, of which 70% to 85% are seen a single time; around 4% belongs to the top ten. Sequenced material: PBMCs. These receptors originate from a man in his forties in good health and CMV-seropositive. The CDR3 runs from the conserved cysteine through the conserved F or W. The D gene is left open where the match is weak. Some rows mark clone size as missing; the rest say once, few, many or name a class of expanded clone.

>.|.|TRBV30|TRBJ1-1
TGTGCCTGGACAACCCTTCTAGACACTGAAGCTTTCTTT
CAWTTLLDTEAFF
>.|TRBD2|TRBV6-4|TRBJ2-6
TGTGCCAGCATTATCCTTGGGACTAGCGGGAATTCTGGGGCCAACGTCCTGACTTTC
CASIILGTSGNSGANVLTF
>once|TRBD1|TRBV19|TRBJ1-2
TGTGCCAGTACGAACCCGGACAGGTGGAGCTATGGCTACACCTTC
CASTNPDRWSYGYTF
>.|.|TRBV4-1|TRBJ1-4
TGCGCCAGCAGTCAATGGACTAGCGGGGGGGATAATGAAAAACTGTTTTTT
CASSQWTSGGDNEKLFF
>once|TRBD2|TRBV29-1|TRBJ2-3
TGCAGCGTTGATCGGGCGGGGGGGAGAAGCACAGATACGCAGTATTTT
CSVDRAGGRSTDTQYF
>few|TRBD2|TRBV11-2|TRBJ2-7
TGTGCCAGCAGTTCCCGGACTAGCGGGAACGAGCAGTACTTC
CASSSRTSGNEQYF
>once|.|TRBV5-8|TRBJ1-1
TGTGCCAGCAGCTTGGGAGCCGGGAACACTGAAGCTTTCTTT
CASSLGAGNTEAFF
>.|TRBD2|TRBV9|TRBJ2-1
TGTGCCAGCAGCGTAGATAGCGGGGGGAGCAATGAGCAGTTCTTC
CASSVDSGGSNEQFF
>.|TRBD1|TRBV29-1|TRBJ2-5
TGCAGCGTCCGGGGACAGGGTTTTCAAGAGACCCAGTACTTC
CSVRGQGFQETQYF
>few|TRBD2|TRBV28|TRBJ2-7
TGTGCCAGCAGTTCTCAAACTAGCGGGATCACGCGAGAGCAGTACTTC
CASSSQTSGITREQYF
>.|TRBD1|TRBV7-9|TRBJ2-3
TGTGCCAGCAGAAAGGACAGGACAGATACGCAGTATTTT
CASRKDRTDTQYF
>.|.|TRBV5-8|TRBJ1-2
TGTGCCAGCAGCTTGGAAGGGGGTAGGAACTATGGCTACACCTTC
CASSLEGGRNYGYTF
>.|.|TRBV11-2|TRBJ1-2
TGTGCCAGCGGACCCGGACTGAACTATGGCTACACCTTC
CASGPGLNYGYTF
>.|.|TRBV28|TRBJ1-4
TGTGCCAGCACCGCCCGGGAGGGGGATTCCTCAACTAATGAAAAACTGTTTTTT
CASTAREGDSSTNEKLFF
>.|.|TRBV5-6|TRBJ1-6
TGTGCCAGCAGCCCGAACAGGCTTTATAATTCACCCCTCCACTTT
CASSPNRLYNSPLHF
>.|TRBD2|TRBV18|TRBJ2-5
TGTGCCAGTTCGACTAGCGGGGGAGAGACCCAGTACTTC
CASSTSGGETQYF
>.|TRBD1|TRBV7-2|TRBJ1-2
TGTGCCAGCAGCTTAGTAACAGGGGGCGACGACTATGGCTACACCTTC
CASSLVTGGDDYGYTF
>few|.|TRBV11-1|TRBJ2-3
TGTGCCAGCAGCTTAGGTCTCGATGAGACGCAGTATTTT
CASSLGLDETQYF
>.|TRBD1|TRBV2|TRBJ1-2
TGTGCCAACGAAGTCAGGACAGGGGCAGATAACTATGGCTACACCTTC
CANEVRTGADNYGYTF
>.|TRBD1|TRBV2|TRBJ2-1
TGTGCCTCCGAGGGGGCAGTCTCCTACAATGAGCAGTTCTTC
CASEGAVSYNEQFF
>few|.|TRBV5-4|TRBJ2-7
TGTGCCAGCAGCCGCCAGGGCAGACCCTACGAGCAGTACTTC
CASSRQGRPYEQYF
>.|.|TRBV11-3|TRBJ1-3
TGTGCCAGCAGCTTAAAAAAGACTTCCCAAGGCACCATATATTTT
CASSLKKTSQGTIYF
>.|TRBD1|TRBV18|TRBJ2-5
TGTGCCAGCTCACCGAGACAGGGGGACCGAGAGACCCAGTACTTC
CASSPRQGDRETQYF